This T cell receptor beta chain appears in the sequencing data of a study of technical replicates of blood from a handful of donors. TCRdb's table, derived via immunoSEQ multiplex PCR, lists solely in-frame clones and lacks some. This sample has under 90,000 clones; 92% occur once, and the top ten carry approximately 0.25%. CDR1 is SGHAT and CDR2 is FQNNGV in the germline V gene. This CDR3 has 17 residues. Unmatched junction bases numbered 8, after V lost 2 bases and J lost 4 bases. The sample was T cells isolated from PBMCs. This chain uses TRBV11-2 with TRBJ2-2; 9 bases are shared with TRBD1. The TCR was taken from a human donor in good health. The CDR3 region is CASSLLPGQGSTGELFF. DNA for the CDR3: TGTGCCAGCAGCTTATTACCGGGACAGGGCTCCACCGGGGAGCTGTTTTTT.